The 11 T cell receptor beta chains in this list originate from one sample, sequenced in a study of long-term antiretroviral therapy in people with HIV. An immunoSEQ assay, version v3.0, was performed at survey level. Clones were read by immunoSEQ multiplex PCR, and TCRdb kept only the in-frame ones, dropping some. Of fewer than 40,000 clones detected, less than 90% appear once; the ten largest clones hold roughly 3.9%. Here the sequenced sample was unsorted PBMCs, taken just before starting antiretroviral therapy. Every receptor here comes from a woman in her late teens or twenties with HIV.

This chain links TRBV9 with TRBJ1-1, with 9 bases that match TRBD1. Germline V gene lookup returns CDR1 SGDLS and CDR2 YYNGEE. V dropped 0 bases and J dropped 5; count of bases not matched to a gene: 11. The CDR3 has 17 residues. CDR3 in DNA: TGTGCCAGCAGCGTAGACAGGGGGCAAAACACGGGGACTGAAGCTTTCTTT. Translating gives CASSVDRGQNTGTEAFF. Full variable domain (rest looked up from reference TRBV9 and TRBJ1-1): DSGVTQTPKHLITATGQRVTLRCSPRSGDLSVYWYQQSLDQGLQFLIQYYNGEERAKGNILERFSAQQFPDLHSELNLSSLELGDSALYFCASSVDRGQNTGTEAFFGQGTRLTVV.

The chain recombines TRBV5-1 with TRBJ2-3, with 12 bases matching TRBD1. V was clipped by 4 bases and J by 1 base; unmatched bases: 4. The germline V gene encodes CDR1 SGHRS and CDR2 YFSETQ. This CDR3 is 16 amino acids long. CDR3: CASSAGTGGGTDTQYF. CDR3 coding DNA: TGCGCCAGCAGCGCCGGGACAGGGGGCGGCACAGATACGCAGTATTTT. Full variable domain (remainder filled in from reference TRBV5-1 and TRBJ2-3): KAGVTQTPRYLIKTRGQQVTLSCSPISGHRSVSWYQQTPGQGLQFLFEYFSETQRNKGNFPGRFSGRQFSNSRSEMNVSTLELGDSALYLCASSAGTGGGTDTQYFGPGTRLTVL.

This sequence joins TRBV11-1 and TRBJ1-2; D perhaps matches TRBD1 (5 bases). There are 12 residues in the CDR3. V was trimmed by 1 base and J by 6 bases, leaving 6 bases between them. Looked up from germline, CDR1 is SGHAT and CDR2 is FQDESV (reference sequence). The CDR3 DNA reads TGTGCCAGCAGCTTAGAAGGGGATGGCTACACCTTC. Its translation is CASSLEGDGYTF.

This clone was recorded once. This chain links TRBV6-6 with TRBJ2-7, with D hard to call. CDR1 and CDR2 from the germline V gene are MNHNY and SVGAGI (reference sequence). V lost 1 base, J lost 0 bases, and 10 bases lay in between. The CDR3 length is 15 residues. The CDR3 region is CASSYFRPPSYEQYF. DNA of the CDR3: TGTGCCAGCAGTTACTTCCGGCCTCCCTCCTACGAGCAGTACTTC.

The chain employs TRBV19 and TRBJ1-1; D is perhaps TRBD1 (5 bases). The V gene's germline CDR1 is LNHDA and CDR2 SQIVND (reference sequence). V was trimmed by 5 bases and J by 4 bases, leaving 14 bases between them. The CDR3 loop spans 14 amino acids. Here the CDR3 reads CASSVRRVGTEAFF. The CDR3 nucleotides are TGTGCCAGTAGTGTTCGCAGGGTGGGCACTGAAGCTTTCTTT.

V is TRBV6-5 and J is TRBJ2-5, with TRBD1 matching over 10 bases. Germline V gene data show CDR1 as MNHEY and CDR2 as SVGAGI. V gave up 1 base and J gave up 4 bases; unmatched junction bases: 3. The CDR3 runs 15 residues. The CDR3 nucleotides read TGTGCCAGCAGTTACTGGACAGGGGGAACAGAGACCCAGTACTTC. This codes for CASSYWTGGTETQYF.

The chain carries TRBV7-6 and TRBJ1-5, with D unresolved. CDR3 size: 13 residues. Trimming took off 1 base at V and 3 bases at J, with 4 bases between the two ends. Germline CDR1 reads SGHVS; CDR2 reads FNYEAQ. The CDR3 spells CASSLGANQPQHF. The CDR3 region has the DNA TGTGCCAGCAGCTTAGGGGCCAATCAGCCCCAGCATTTT.

The chain recombines TRBV5-1 with TRBJ2-5; D not resolved. Deletions cut 8 bases from V and 5 bases from J, with 16 bases between. Germline CDR1 reads SGHRS; CDR2 reads YFSETQ. The CDR3 consists of 13 residues. For the CDR3, the DNA is TGCGCCAGTCAGCCGGCTACTGGGGAGACCCAGTACTTC. This encodes CASQPATGETQYF.

This chain uses TRBV28 with TRBJ2-2, with 8 bases lining up with TRBD2. Germline V gene lookup returns CDR1 MDHEN and CDR2 SYDVKM. This CDR3 comprises 14 residues. V trimming: 8 bases; J trimming: 12 bases; junction bases outside the gene matches: 14. In DNA form, the CDR3 reads TGTGCCAGCCGAAACAGCGGGAGCTTGGGGCAGCTGTTTTTT. Its translation: CASRNSGSLGQLFF.

The V gene is TRBV5-8, the J gene TRBJ2-7, with D perhaps matching TRBD2 (6 bases). Germline values: CDR1 SGHTS, CDR2 YDEGEE. V lost 0 bases and J lost 2, with 12 bases in between. This CDR3 spans 15 amino acids. The DNA for the CDR3 is TGTGCCAGCAGCTTGGTAGGGACTCAAGCCTACGAGCAGTACTTC. Translated: CASSLVGTQAYEQYF.

The rearrangement joins TRBV10-3 to TRBJ2-7; 7 bases are shared with TRBD2. CDR1 is ENHRY and CDR2 is SYGVKD in the germline V gene. The CDR3 length is 15 residues. V lost 6 bases, J lost 3 bases, and 11 bases stayed unmatched. CDR3 residues: CAISPGSGANYEQYF. In DNA form, the CDR3 reads TGTGCCATCAGCCCTGGGAGCGGGGCAAACTACGAGCAGTACTTC.